The 19 T cell receptor delta chains below come from one sample, sequenced in a study of fetal and pediatric gammadelta thymocytes. TCRdb re-identified clones in the reads via CATT. The repertoire holds about 110 delta-chain clones, with about 13% as singletons. The sample comprised Vgamma9Vdelta2 gamma-delta T cells from the thymus. Subset in this sample: sorted CD3+gammadeltaTCR+Vgamma9+Vdelta2+ thymocytes. The receptors here all came from a child who underwent cardiac surgery and was recorded as healthy.

The sample holds a few counts of this clone. A far larger clone is one nucleotide away, so this likely arose from a read error. Other DNA variants within this sample encode the same CDR3. The rearrangement uses TRDV2 and TRDJ1, with 10 nucleotides matching TRDD3. The J gene comes from matching the DNA to germline here; TCRdb lacks it. Germline V gives CDR1 GEAIGNYY, CDR2 EKD. J lost 0 bases, V lost 1 base, and 10 bases had no gene match. This CDR3 is 18 amino acids long. The CDR3 loop reads CACDTLLGDSRYTDKLIF. The CDR3 bases are TGTGCCTGTGACACTCTACTGGGGGATTCTAGGTACACCGATAAACTCATCTTT.

A few counts support this clone. TCRdb's protein, taken from a much larger clone, differs from this DNA's translation at residue 9, likely owing to a read error; the protein displayed comes from the DNA. This chain connects TRDV2 to TRDJ1; 8 nucleotides align to TRDD3. The J gene was missing in TCRdb and was found by matching the end of the DNA to germline. This CDR3 spans 18 amino acids. Germline values: CDR1 GEAIGNYY, CDR2 EKD. Trimming took 1 base from V and 0 from J; bases not matched to a gene: 12. The CDR3 protein is CACDTLLGGSRYTDKLIF. The CDR3 nucleotides read TGTGCCTGTGACACTCTACTGGGGGGTTCGAGGTACACCGATAAACTCATCTTT.

Note on this clone: TCRdb has a much larger clone's protein, which differs at residue 6 from the translation of this DNA, likely because of a read error; what is shown is the protein translated from the DNA. This sequence joins TRDV2 and TRDJ1; perhaps TRDD3 as D (6 bases). With 0 bases removed from V and 5 bases from J, the gap between germline ends came to 15 bases. The germline V gene encodes CDR1 GEAIGNYY and CDR2 EKD. CDR3 length equals 15 residues. The CDR3 region is CACDTGGKRGDKLIF. Written as DNA, the CDR3 is TGTGCCTGTGACACCGGGGGGAAGAGAGGAGATAAACTCATCTTT.

By its share, this clone is hyperexpanded (1% or more). Given a much more abundant clone one base away, this may be a read error. V gene TRDV2 combines with J gene TRDJ1; 10 nucleotides align to TRDD3. The CDR3 covers 18 residues. Germline-derived CDR1 and CDR2 are GEAIGNYY and EKD. The CDR3: CASDTLLGDSRYTDKLIF. The DNA for the CDR3 is TGTGCCAGTGACACTCTACTGGGGGATTCGAGGTACACCGATAAACTCATCTTT.

Concerning this clone itself: A read error likely explains why the TCRdb protein, taken from a much larger clone, differs from this DNA's translation at residue 9; the protein shown is translated from the DNA. This chain joins TRDV2 and TRDJ1; TRDD3 aligns across 9 bases. This CDR3 is 18 amino acids long. CDR1 is GEAIGNYY, CDR2 EKD, per germline. Trimming removed 1 base from V and 0 bases from J; junction bases left unmatched: 11. The CDR3 coding sequence is TGTGCCTGTGACACTCTACTGGGGGAGTCGAGGTACACCGATAAACTCATCTTT. Translated: CACDTLLGESRYTDKLIF.

As for this clone: The translation of this DNA and the TCRdb protein of a much larger clone differ at residue 4, probably owing to a read error; the protein shown here is translated from the DNA. The V gene is TRDV2, the J gene TRDJ1; 10 bases fit TRDD3. TCRdb gives no J gene; it was assigned here by matching the DNA to germline. CDR1 and CDR2 from the germline V gene are GEAIGNYY and EKD. Trimming removed 5 bases from V and 0 bases from J; junction bases left unmatched: 14. This CDR3 spans 18 amino acids. The CDR3 DNA reads TGTGCCTGTGGCACTCTACTGGGGGATTCGAGGTACACCGATAAACTCATCTTT. Residues: CACGTLLGDSRYTDKLIF.

Regarding this clone: Its ends do not fully match the called genes, so a read error is possible. The chain recombines TRDV2 with TRDJ3; 7 nucleotides match TRDD3. The J gene was not available in TCRdb and was assigned here by matching the DNA to germline segments. The CDR3 extends over 19 amino acids. The germline CDR1 and CDR2 sequences are GEAIGNYY and EKD. As DNA, the CDR3 is TGTGCCTGTAACACCGCTGGGGGCATGCCGAGGTGGGACACCCGACAGATGTTTTTC. Translating it yields CACNTAGGMPRWDTRQMFF.

This clone showed up just a few times. V gene TRDV2 combines with J gene TRDJ3; 10 bases agree with TRDD3. No J gene is reported in TCRdb; it was inferred here by comparing the DNA with germline. CDR3 length equals 18 residues. Germline loops: CDR1 GEAIGNYY, CDR2 EKD. Trimming at V came to 1 base and at J to 8 bases, leaving 10 bases not matched to a gene. CDR3 protein: CACDTLLGDSRYTRQMFF. The CDR3 region has the DNA TGTGCCTGTGACACTCTACTGGGGGATTCGAGGTACACCCGACAGATGTTTTTC.

This clone counts as hyperexpanded. Possible read error: a much larger clone is one base away. The gene calls are TRDV2 and TRDJ3, with 10 nucleotides matching TRDD3. This CDR3 is built from 19 residues. Germline V gene data show CDR1 as GEAIGNYY and CDR2 as EKD. CDR3 sequence reads: CACNTIEVGDTRDTRQMFF. CDR3 nucleotides: TGTGCCTGTAACACCATCGAGGTGGGGGATACCCGGGACACCCGACAGATGTTTTTC.

The chain links TRDV2 to TRDJ3; TRDD3 aligns across 11 bases. TCRdb offers no J gene call, so here the DNA was matched to germline to obtain one. Trimming took 0 bases from V and 3 from J; bases not matched to a gene: 12. This CDR3 contains 21 residues. Germline V gives CDR1 GEAIGNYY, CDR2 EKD. CDR3 amino acids: CACDTEFSGGYRVWDTRQMFF. CDR3 nucleotide sequence: TGTGCCTGTGACACCGAATTCTCTGGGGGATACAGGGTCTGGGACACCCGACAGATGTTTTTC.

In this sample, this clone turned up a few times. The protein given by TCRdb reflects a much larger clone and differs at residue 12 from this DNA's translation, likely from a read error; the protein shown is the DNA's translation. The rearrangement uses TRDV2 and TRDJ1, with 7 positions matching TRDD3. Germline lookup yields CDR1 GEAIGNYY and CDR2 EKD. The CDR3 extends over 15 amino acids. The CDR3 here is CACDTWGKRGDRLIF. CDR3 DNA sequence: TGTGCCTGTGACACCTGGGGGAAGAGAGGAGATAGACTCATCTTT.

As regards this clone: TCRdb lists the protein of a much larger clone for this DNA, which differs at residue 14, so this is likely a read error; the protein given here is translated from the DNA itself. The chain carries TRDV2 and TRDJ1, with 10 bases lining up with TRDD3. TCRdb is silent on the J gene; assignment here came from matching the DNA to germline. In germline, CDR1 is GEAIGNYY, CDR2 EKD. The CDR3 length is 18 residues. The CDR3 reads CACDTLLGDSRYTVKLIF. CDR3 nucleotide sequence: TGTGCCTGTGACACTCTACTGGGGGATTCGAGGTACACCGTTAAACTCATCTTT.

The chain carries TRDV2 and TRDJ1; 7 bases are a match to TRDD3. V lost 2 bases and J lost 0; bases outside the gene matches: 29. Germline CDR1 reads GEAIGNYY; CDR2 reads EKD. The CDR3 extends over 23 amino acids. In DNA, the CDR3 is TGTGCCTGTGACATCCGATATAGGGGCACAATGGGGGACTTCCGCCGGTACACCGATAAACTCATCTTT. This codes for CACDIRYRGTMGDFRRYTDKLIF.

Judged by abundance, this clone is medium-sized. A far larger clone differs by one base, so this is likely a read error. The sample holds other DNA sequences that translate to the same CDR3. The chain links TRDV2 to TRDJ3; 10 bases are a match to TRDD3. The germline V gene has CDR1 GEAIGNYY and CDR2 EKD. The CDR3 is 19 residues long. V lost 0 bases and J lost 5; bases outside the gene matches: 9. CDR3 DNA: TGTGCCTGTGACACCATTGAGGTGGGGGATACCCGGGACACCCGACAGATGTTTTTC. It translates to CACDTIEVGDTRDTRQMFF.

This chain uses TRDV2 with TRDJ1, with a weak D call TRDD2 (5 bases). Because TCRdb records no J gene, it was assigned here through a match of the DNA to germline. V was shortened by 9 bases and J by 3 bases, with 10 bases between the two germline ends. Germline CDR1 and CDR2: GEAIGNYY and EKD. The length of the CDR3 is 11 residues. CDR3 nucleotides: TGTGCCCGCTTCCGGTCCGATAAACTCATCTTT. Translating it yields CARFRSDKLIF.

A word on this clone: The protein held in TCRdb is that of a much larger clone and does not match this DNA's translation at residue 7, likely because of a read error; the protein shown is translated from the DNA. V is TRDV2 and J is TRDJ1, with D unresolved. No J segment appears in TCRdb, so it was assigned here by matching the sequence to germline. CDR3 length equals 15 residues. V was clipped by 0 bases and J by 5 bases, with 15 bases between them. The germline CDR1 and CDR2 sequences are GEAIGNYY and EKD. DNA for the CDR3: TGTGCCTGTGACACCTGGGAGAAGAGAGGAGATAAACTCATCTTT. As protein: CACDTWEKRGDKLIF.

The chain has TRDV2 and TRDJ1, with 13 nucleotides matching TRDD3. The J gene was missing in TCRdb and was found by matching the end of the DNA to germline. Trimming at V came to 0 bases and at J to 0 bases, leaving 27 bases not matched to a gene. Germline CDR1 and CDR2: GEAIGNYY and EKD. CDR3 length: 25 residues. The CDR3 spells CACDTVSSIYLSTGGYAKDTDKLIF. In nucleotides, the CDR3 is TGTGCCTGTGACACCGTGAGCTCCATATACCTAAGTACTGGGGGATACGCGAAGGACACCGATAAACTCATCTTT.

The genes are TRDV2 and TRDJ1; 8 bases are a match to TRDD3. TCRdb leaves out the J gene; it was filled in here by matching the DNA to germline. The V segment lost 0 bases and the J segment 4 bases; nucleotides outside the gene matches: 15. CDR1 GEAIGNYY and CDR2 EKD come from the germline V gene. The CDR3 consists of 18 residues. The DNA of the CDR3 is TGTGCCTGTGACACCGTTCAACCGCTGGGGGACAAAAACGATAAACTCATCTTT. Translating it yields CACDTVQPLGDKNDKLIF.

As concerns this clone: A far larger clone is only one base removed, so a read error is likely. This sequence joins TRDV2 and TRDJ1, with 10 bases identical to TRDD3. TCRdb supplies no J gene; here it was assigned by aligning the nucleotide sequence to germline. With V trimmed by 3 bases and J by 0 bases, 12 bases remained unmatched. This CDR3 is built from 18 residues. Germline CDR1 GEAIGNYY, CDR2 EKD. CDR3 region: CACDALLGDSRYTDKLIF. CDR3 in DNA: TGTGCCTGTGACGCTCTACTGGGGGATTCGAGGTACACCGATAAACTCATCTTT.